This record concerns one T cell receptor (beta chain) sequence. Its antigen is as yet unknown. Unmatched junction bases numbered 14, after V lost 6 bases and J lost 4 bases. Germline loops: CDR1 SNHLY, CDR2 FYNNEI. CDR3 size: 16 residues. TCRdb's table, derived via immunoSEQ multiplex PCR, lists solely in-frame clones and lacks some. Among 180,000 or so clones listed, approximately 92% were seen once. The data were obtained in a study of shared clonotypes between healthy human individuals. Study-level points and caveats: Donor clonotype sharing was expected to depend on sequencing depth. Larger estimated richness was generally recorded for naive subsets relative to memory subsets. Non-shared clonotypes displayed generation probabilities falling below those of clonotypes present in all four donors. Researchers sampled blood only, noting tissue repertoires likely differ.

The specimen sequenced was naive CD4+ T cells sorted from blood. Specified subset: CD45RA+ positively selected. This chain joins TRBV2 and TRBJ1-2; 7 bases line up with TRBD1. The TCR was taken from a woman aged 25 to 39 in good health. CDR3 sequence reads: CASSQTGPKSSYGYTF. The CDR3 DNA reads TGTGCCAGCAGCCAGACAGGGCCGAAAAGTTCCTATGGCTACACCTTC.